The 3 T cell receptor beta chains given below trace back to one sample, sequenced in a study of T cell responses to AZD1222 COVID-19 vaccine (TCRdb year 2021). The time point label here, explained by the study, means: baseline before first vaccination. Receptor amplification or capture employed the immunoSEQ multiplex PCR assay. The table was pulled from immuneACCESS by TCRdb, which kept in-frame rearrangements only. Such tables lose some clones; where checked, under half of the loss comes from unresolved V genes, and the rest has no known cause. The sample table holds over 120,000 clones, of which approximately 85% were seen once. Roughly 7.3% of the sample is taken by the ten largest. Sequencing used peripheral blood, obtained on day 0 of AZD1222 vaccination. All receptors derive from an adult in good health.

Only one count was recorded for this clone. The chain carries TRBV10-3 and TRBJ2-2; 7 bases are shared with TRBD2. The V gene end was trimmed by 6 bases and the J gene end by 0 bases; junction bases not matched to a gene: 1. This CDR3 region has 14 residues. Germline V gene sequence: CDR1 ENHRY, CDR2 SYGVKD. The chain's CDR3 is CAISLAANTGELFF. CDR3 nucleotide sequence: TGTGCCATCAGCCTAGCGGCGAACACCGGGGAGCTGTTTTTT.

This clone was recorded once. The gene calls are TRBV6-5 and TRBJ2-1; D may be TRBD1 (6 bases). Germline CDR1 is MNHEY and CDR2 is SVGAGI. Trimming cost V 4 bases and J 0 bases, with 13 bases left between them. This CDR3 contains 16 residues. The CDR3 protein is CASSSLRGFSYNEQFF. The DNA of the CDR3 is TGTGCCAGCAGTTCCCTCAGGGGATTCTCCTACAATGAGCAGTTCTTC.

The chain is built from TRBV2 and TRBJ2-3, with TRBD2 identical over 8 bases. Per the germline V gene, CDR1 is SNHLY and CDR2 is FYNNEI. The CDR3 runs 13 residues. CDR3 sequence (DNA): TGTGTCATAGCGGGAACTAAAACAGATACGCAGTATTTT. Translated, it gives CVIAGTKTDTQYF.